This T cell receptor beta chain was documented in a study of blood T cell repertoires in COVID-19. This clone appeared once. V gave up 1 base and J gave up 2 bases; unmatched junction bases: 6. The V gene's germline CDR1 is LGHDT and CDR2 YNNKEL (reference sequence). The CDR3 contains 16 residues. Produced via immunoSEQ multiplex PCR; TCRdb's table is partial and in-frame only. The table includes 46,000 or so clones, roughly 88% detected once. The chain has TRBV3-1 (or the pseudogene TRBV3-2) and TRBJ2-7; 9 nucleotides line up with TRBD2. Input material: peripheral blood. The source of this sequence is a man aged 45 to 65 with acute or convalescent COVID-19. In DNA form, the CDR3 reads TGTGCCAGCAGCCAAGGAAGGGTAGCGGGAGCCTACGAGCAGTACTTC. Translated, it gives CASSQGRVAGAYEQYF.